These 29 T cell receptor beta chains were sequenced from one sample in a study of blood T cell repertoires in COVID-19. The protocol was immunoSEQ multiplex PCR, while the TCRdb copy is restricted to in-frame clones and leaves out a portion. Of roughly 170,000 clones in the sample, under 85% are singletons; the top ten hold approximately 12%. The specimen sequenced was PBMCs or T cells enriched from blood (not recorded which). The receptor set was obtained from a man in his forties or fifties who had recovered from COVID-19.

This sequence joins TRBV4-3 and TRBJ1-6; D is unresolved. The ends were cut back, 8 bases at V and 5 bases at J, with 16 bases in the middle. The CDR3 sequence is 15 residues long. Germline values: CDR1 LGHNA, CDR2 YSLEER. In nucleotides, the CDR3 is TGCGCCAGCCGGCCAAGTGCACTAAATAATTCACCCCTCCACTTT. Its translation: CASRPSALNNSPLHF.

This chain links TRBV10-3 with TRBJ1-5, with a weak D call TRBD1 (5 bases). CDR1 is ENHRY and CDR2 is SYGVKD in the germline V gene. V lost 10 bases, J lost 4 bases, and 14 bases lay in between. The CDR3 length is 13 residues. CDR3 coding DNA: TGTGCCACCTGCGTAGGGGCGAATCAGCCCCAGCATTTT. Amino acids: CATCVGANQPQHF.

J is TRBJ2-3 and V is TRBV5-3, with D perhaps TRBD1 (5 bases). TRBV5-3 is an ORF for which the function is uncertain. Between the trimmed V and J ends, which lost 0 bases and 0 bases, there was a span of 11 bases. The CDR3 extends over 16 amino acids. CDR3 loop: CARSLGRVNSTDTQYF. CDR3 sequence (DNA): TGTGCCAGAAGCTTGGGCAGGGTGAATAGCACAGATACGCAGTATTTT.

J is TRBJ1-6 and V is TRBV29-1; perhaps TRBD1 as D (6 bases). The CDR3 runs 13 residues. The V end lost 4 bases, the J end lost 5 bases, and 9 bases lay between the germline ends. Germline CDR1 is SQVTM and CDR2 is ANQGSEA. This CDR3 reads CSVADRNNSPLHF. In DNA form, the CDR3 reads TGCAGCGTTGCGGACAGAAATAATTCACCCCTCCACTTT.

The CDR3: CASSVYSGGAADTQYF. Here the CDR3 DNA reads TGTGCCAGCAGCGTTTATAGCGGGGGGGCCGCAGATACGCAGTATTTT. V and J are TRBV9 and TRBJ2-3, with TRBD2 matching 11 bases. The junction had 6 bases not matched to a gene; V was cut back by 2 bases and J by 4 bases. CDR1 and CDR2 (germline): SGDLS, YYNGEE. This CDR3 spans 16 amino acids. The variable domain in full, completed from reference TRBV9 and TRBJ2-3, reads DSGVTQTPKHLITATGQRVTLRCSPRSGDLSVYWYQQSLDQGLQFLIQYYNGEERAKGNILERFSAQQFPDLHSELNLSSLELGDSALYFCASSVYSGGAADTQYFGPGTRLTVL.

V is TRBV10-2 and J is TRBJ1-6; 8 bases are shared with TRBD1. V lost 6 bases, J lost 9 bases, and 4 bases stayed unmatched. The CDR3 is made up of 13 amino acids. Germline-derived CDR1 and CDR2 are WSHSY and SAAADI. CDR3 DNA sequence: TGCGCCAGCAGACAGGGGGAGGGTTCACCCCTCCACTTT. It translates to CASRQGEGSPLHF.

Concerning this clone itself: The sample holds other DNA sequences that translate to the same CDR3. The genes are TRBV7-3 and TRBJ2-3, with 7 bases matching TRBD2. Trimming at V came to 4 bases and at J to 0 bases, leaving 4 bases not matched to a gene. Germline loops: CDR1 SGHTA, CDR2 FQGTGA. The CDR3 runs to 15 residues. The CDR3 bases are TGTGCCAGCAGCTCGCTAGCGGTTAGCACAGATACGCAGTATTTT. Translating it yields CASSSLAVSTDTQYF.

V usage is TRBV30 and J usage is TRBJ1-2; no reliable D call. V gave up 0 bases and J gave up 4 bases, with 12 bases separating them. The CDR3 totals 14 residues. In germline, CDR1 is GTSNPN, CDR2 SVGIG (reference sequence). The CDR3 protein is CAWSVGRGTYGYTF. The DNA of the CDR3 is TGTGCCTGGAGTGTAGGGCGGGGTACCTATGGCTACACCTTC.

The chain employs TRBV24-1 and TRBJ1-1; D is ambiguous. The CDR3 is 12 residues long. Per the germline V gene, CDR1 is KGHDR and CDR2 is SFDVKD. The ends were cut back, 10 bases at V and 5 bases at J, with 13 bases in the middle. CDR3 DNA: TGTGCCACGGCGGGGATGGGAACTGAAGCTTTCTTT. The encoded protein is CATAGMGTEAFF.

The chain links TRBV11-2 to TRBJ1-3; the D gene is possibly TRBD1 (5 bases). This CDR3 comprises 15 residues. V was cut by 5 bases and J by 4 bases, with 15 bases left in between. Germline-derived CDR1 and CDR2 are SGHAT and FQNNGV. The CDR3 region is CASSTGVTFGNTIYF. The CDR3 DNA reads TGTGCCAGCAGCACGGGGGTAACCTTCGGAAACACCATATATTTT.

The chain joins TRBV6-5 to TRBJ1-1; D is perhaps TRBD1 (5 bases). The CDR3 is made up of 15 amino acids. Between the trimmed V and J ends, which lost 7 bases and 0 bases, there was a span of 15 bases. Germline CDR1 is MNHEY and CDR2 is SVGAGI. The CDR3 reads CASTTGTPMNTEAFF. In nucleotides, the CDR3 is TGTGCCAGCACTACAGGAACCCCCATGAACACTGAAGCTTTCTTT.

The chain recombines TRBV5-1 with TRBJ2-1; 9 bases agree with TRBD1. The ends lost 4 bases at V and 6 bases at J; junction bases unmatched: 8. CDR1 and CDR2 (germline): SGHRS, YFSETQ. This CDR3 has 15 amino acids. The CDR3 DNA reads TGCGCCAGCAGCCTCCGGGACAGGGCGGGCAATGAGCAGTTCTTC. It specifies CASSLRDRAGNEQFF. Full variable domain (rest looked up from reference TRBV5-1 and TRBJ2-1): KAGVTQTPRYLIKTRGQQVTLSCSPISGHRSVSWYQQTPGQGLQFLFEYFSETQRNKGNFPGRFSGRQFSNSRSEMNVSTLELGDSALYLCASSLRDRAGNEQFFGPGTRLTVL.

This chain uses TRBV4-1 with TRBJ1-2; TRBD1 matches at 9 bases. From germline, CDR1 is MGHRA and CDR2 YSYEKL. The CDR3 loop spans 14 amino acids. The trim removed 6 bases at V and 4 bases at J, leaving 6 bases unmatched. The CDR3 is CASSHRGLGYGYTF. The CDR3 nucleotides read TGCGCCAGCAGTCACAGGGGGCTCGGCTATGGCTACACCTTC.

The V and J genes are TRBV7-8 and TRBJ1-5, with D possibly matching TRBD1 (6 bases). Germline values: CDR1 SGHVS, CDR2 FQNEAQ. V was trimmed by 5 bases and J by 5 bases, leaving 16 bases between them. CDR3 size: 15 residues. The chain's CDR3 is CASSPLRDTYQPQHF. The CDR3 DNA is TGTGCCAGCAGCCCGCTCCGGGACACTTATCAGCCCCAGCATTTT.

The V and J genes are TRBV3-1 (or the pseudogene TRBV3-2) and TRBJ1-3; 8 bases are a match to TRBD1. The CDR3 spans 18 residues. The V and J ends lost 2 bases and 3 bases, in that order; junction bases with no gene match: 12. Germline V lookup: CDR1 LGHDT, CDR2 YNNKEL (reference sequence). CDR3 protein: CASSQRPTGTGGGNTIYF. The CDR3 DNA sequence: TGTGCCAGCAGCCAAAGACCGACCGGGACAGGAGGTGGAAACACCATATATTTT.

J is TRBJ1-4 and V is TRBV10-3; 7 bases align to TRBD1. There are 13 residues in the CDR3. The V and J ends lost 4 bases and 8 bases, in that order; junction bases with no gene match: 4. The germline V gene encodes CDR1 ENHRY and CDR2 SYGVKD. CDR3 bases: TGTGCCATCAGTGCGACAGGGCCCGAAAAACTGTTTTTT. Residues: CAISATGPEKLFF.

The chain couples TRBV6-2 or TRBV6-3 to TRBJ1-4, with 8 bases that match TRBD1. The germline V gene encodes CDR1 MNHEY and CDR2 SVGEGT. The CDR3 spans 13 residues. V was pared by 4 bases and J by 6 bases, with 1 base of the junction left unmatched. CDR3: CASSWTGYEKLFF. CDR3 coding DNA: TGTGCCAGCAGTTGGACAGGGTATGAAAAACTGTTTTTT.

This clone was observed once. The chain uses TRBV24-1 and TRBJ2-5; 10 bases fit TRBD2. V gave up 3 bases and J gave up 0 bases; unmatched junction bases: 0. Per germline, CDR1 KGHDR and CDR2 SFDVKD. The CDR3 runs to 15 residues. The CDR3 DNA is TGTGCCACCAGTGATCTAGCGGGGGACCAAGAGACCCAGTACTTC. Residues: CATSDLAGDQETQYF.

V and J are TRBV27 and TRBJ2-7, with D possibly TRBD2 on 5 matching bases. Trimming shortened V by 5 bases and J by 6 bases, and 14 bases separated the two germline ends. Germline V gene sequence: CDR1 MNHEY, CDR2 SMNVEV (reference sequence). The CDR3 sequence is 13 residues long. DNA of the CDR3: TGTGCCAGCAGTGCACGGACTCCCCTCGAGCAGTACTTC. Translating it yields CASSARTPLEQYF.

The rearrangement joins TRBV18 to TRBJ2-5, with 10 bases matching TRBD1. The CDR3 consists of 13 residues. Germline CDR1 is KGHSH and CDR2 is LQKENI. The V segment lost 8 bases and the J segment 2 bases; nucleotides outside the gene matches: 2. In DNA, the CDR3 is TGTGCCAGCGCGGACAGGGGGCAAGAGACCCAGTACTTC. Protein product: CASADRGQETQYF.

This clone was detected once. Other DNA sequences within the sample encode an identical CDR3. CDR3 nucleotide sequence: TGTGCCAGCAGCTTAGGGCAGGGAAATTCACCCCTCCACTTT. It yields the protein CASSLGQGNSPLHF. V is TRBV11-2 and J is TRBJ1-6; possibly TRBD1 for D (5 bases). Trimming stripped 1 base from V and 7 bases from J, with 8 bases between. This CDR3 contains 14 residues. The germline V gene encodes CDR1 SGHAT and CDR2 FQNNGV.

V is TRBV7-2 and J is TRBJ1-6; possibly TRBD1 for D (5 bases). From germline, CDR1 is SGHTA and CDR2 FQGNSA. Trimming left V 6 bases short and J 8 bases short, with 14 bases between. This CDR3 spans 14 amino acids. In DNA, the CDR3 is TGTGCCAGCAGGATCAGGGATAATTATTCACCCCTCCACTTT. This translates into CASRIRDNYSPLHF.

The chain couples TRBV6-5 to TRBJ2-7, with 12 nucleotides matching TRBD1. CDR1 and CDR2 (germline): MNHEY, SVGAGI. The CDR3 sequence is 15 residues long. V dropped 8 bases and J dropped 6; count of bases not matched to a gene: 11. The CDR3 nucleotides read TGTGCCAGCTCACGACAGGGACAGGGGGCTTCCGAGCAGTACTTC. This gives the protein CASSRQGQGASEQYF.

The rearrangement links TRBV2 to TRBJ2-7; D is possibly TRBD2 (7 bases). CDR3 size: 14 residues. Germline V gives CDR1 SNHLY, CDR2 FYNNEI. The ends were cut back, 3 bases at V and 5 bases at J, with 14 bases in the middle. The CDR3 nucleotides are TGTGCCAGCAGTGAGGGGGGGCGCTGGGACGAGCAGTACTTC. Protein sequence: CASSEGGRWDEQYF.

The rearrangement uses TRBV29-1 and TRBJ1-1; TRBD1 might be the D (5 bases). Germline V lookup: CDR1 SQVTM, CDR2 ANQGSEA. CDR3 length: 13 residues. V was trimmed by 6 bases and J by 6 bases, leaving 17 bases between them. CDR3 in amino acids: CSVTGSGAPEAFF. The CDR3 DNA follows: TGCAGCGTCACAGGATCGGGCGCCCCTGAAGCTTTCTTT.

The chain uses TRBV4-1 and TRBJ1-5; no reliable D call. Trimming removed 0 bases from V and 3 bases from J, with 3 bases in between. CDR1 and CDR2 from the germline V gene are MGHRA and YSYEKL. CDR3 size: 13 residues. CDR3 nucleotides: TGCGCCAGCAGCCAAGACCTCAATCAGCCCCAGCATTTT. Amino acid sequence: CASSQDLNQPQHF.

This chain joins TRBV7-8 and TRBJ1-5; D is ambiguous. The CDR3 is made up of 14 amino acids. Trimming took 2 bases from V and 7 from J, leaving 12 bases between them. Germline assignment: CDR1 SGHVS and CDR2 FQNEAQ. CDR3: CASSLIMGGQPQHF. CDR3 DNA: TGTGCCAGCAGCTTAATCATGGGCGGGCAGCCCCAGCATTTT.

This chain uses TRBV19 with TRBJ2-7; possible D gene TRBD2, 6 bases. Deletions cut 2 bases from V and 4 bases from J, with 12 bases between. The germline V gene has CDR1 LNHDA and CDR2 SQIVND (reference sequence). This CDR3 has 14 residues. The CDR3 nucleotides are TGTGCCAGTAGTATAAAGGGACTCGGTTACGAGCAGTACTTC. Its protein product is CASSIKGLGYEQYF. Full variable domain (remainder filled in from reference TRBV19 and TRBJ2-7): DGGITQSPKYLFRKEGQNVTLSCEQNLNHDAMYWYRQDPGQGLRLIYYSQIVNDFQKGDIAEGYSVSREKKESFPLTVTSAQKNPTAFYLCASSIKGLGYEQYFGPGTRLTVT.

The chain is built from TRBV9 and TRBJ1-2, with TRBD1 matching 9 bases. The V and J ends lost 4 bases and 1 base, in that order; junction bases with no gene match: 5. This CDR3 is 15 amino acids long. The V gene's germline CDR1 is SGDLS and CDR2 YYNGEE. The CDR3 sequence is CASSPTGGINYGYTF. Here the CDR3 DNA reads TGTGCCAGCAGCCCGACAGGGGGAATTAACTATGGCTACACCTTC.